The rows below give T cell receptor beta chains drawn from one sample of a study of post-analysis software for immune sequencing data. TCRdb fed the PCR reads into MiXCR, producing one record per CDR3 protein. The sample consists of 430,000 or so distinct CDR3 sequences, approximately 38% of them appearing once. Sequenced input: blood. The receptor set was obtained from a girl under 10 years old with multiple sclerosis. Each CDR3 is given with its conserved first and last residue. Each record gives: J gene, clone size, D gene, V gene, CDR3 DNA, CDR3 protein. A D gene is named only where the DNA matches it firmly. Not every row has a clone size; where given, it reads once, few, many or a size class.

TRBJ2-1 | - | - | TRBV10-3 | TGTGCCATCAGCTATAAAGCTTTCTCCTACAATGAGCAGTTCTTC | CAISYKAFSYNEQFF
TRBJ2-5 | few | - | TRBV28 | TGTGCCAGCAGTTTCACTAGACACCAAGAGACCCAGTACTTC | CASSFTRHQETQYF
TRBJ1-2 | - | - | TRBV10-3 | TGTGCCATCAGTGAGGGGACCCATGGCTACACCTTC | CAISEGTHGYTF
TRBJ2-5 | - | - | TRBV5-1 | TGCGCCAGCAGCTTGGTTTCAGGGTACCAAGAGACCCAGTACTTC | CASSLVSGYQETQYF
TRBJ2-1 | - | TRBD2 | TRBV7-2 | TGTGCCAGCAGCCCAGAGGGACTAGCGGGAGGGCCAGGGTCTAACAATGAGCAGTTCTTC | CASSPEGLAGGPGSNNEQFF
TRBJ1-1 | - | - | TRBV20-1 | TGCAGTGCTCCGAAGTCGGGGACCGGCACTGAAGCTTTCTTT | CSAPKSGTGTEAFF
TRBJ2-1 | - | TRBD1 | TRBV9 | TGTGCCAGCAGTGCGATGACAATCGACAGGGATGAGCAGTTCTTC | CASSAMTIDRDEQFF
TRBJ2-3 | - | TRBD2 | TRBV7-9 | TGTGCCAGCAGCTTAGGATATAATAGCGGGAGGACCCCCACAGATACGCAGTATTTT | CASSLGYNSGRTPTDTQYF
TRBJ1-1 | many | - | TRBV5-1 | TGTGCCAGCAGCCCGGACGGGAACACTGAAGCTTTCTTT | CASSPDGNTEAFF
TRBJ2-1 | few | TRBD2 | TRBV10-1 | TGCGCCAGCAGTGGTCTAGCGGGGGGGAAGGAGGAGCAGTTCTTC | CASSGLAGGKEEQFF
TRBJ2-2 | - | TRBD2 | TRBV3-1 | TGTGCCAGCAGCCAAGTCTATCGACTAGCCGACCTCGGGGAGCTGTTTTTT | CASSQVYRLADLGELFF
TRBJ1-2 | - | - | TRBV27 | TGTGCCAGCAGACCCAAGGACAGATGGAGTGGCTACACCTTC | CASRPKDRWSGYTF
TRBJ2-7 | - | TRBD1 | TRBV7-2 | TGTGCCAGCAGCTTTCAGGGGGCGGGGCAGTACTTC | CASSFQGAGQYF
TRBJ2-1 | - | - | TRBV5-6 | TGTGCCAGCAGCCGCCGTTTGGGGGCGCGTTACAATGAGCAGTTCTTC | CASSRRLGARYNEQFF
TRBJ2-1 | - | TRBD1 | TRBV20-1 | TGCAGTGCTCCGGACAGGAGCTCCTACAATGAGCAGTTCTTC | CSAPDRSSYNEQFF
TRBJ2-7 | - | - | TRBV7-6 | TGTGCCAGCAGCGTGGGACTCAATCTCCACGAGCAGTACTTC | CASSVGLNLHEQYF
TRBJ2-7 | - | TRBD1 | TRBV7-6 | TGTGCCAGCAGCCTACACAGGGGGCCGCCCTACGAGCAGTACTTC | CASSLHRGPPYEQYF
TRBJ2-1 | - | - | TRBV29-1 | TGCAACATTTTAAGGGGGGGCTCCTACAATGAGCAGTTCTTC | CNILRGGSYNEQFF
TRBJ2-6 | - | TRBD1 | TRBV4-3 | TGCGCCAGCAGCCAAGCAGGGACAGCTGGTGGGGCCAACGTCCTGACTTTC | CASSQAGTAGGANVLTF
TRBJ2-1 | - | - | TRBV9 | TGTGCCAGCGGCGTAGCGGACAGCGAGCAGTTCTTC | CASGVADSEQFF
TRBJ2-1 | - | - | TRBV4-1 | TGCGCCAGCACTCGGGCAGCAGCCTACAATGAGCAGTTCTTC | CASTRAAAYNEQFF
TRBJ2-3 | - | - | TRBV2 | TGTGCCAGCAGATCTAACACAGATACGCAGTATTTT | CASRSNTDTQYF
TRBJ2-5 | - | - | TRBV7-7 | TGTGCCAGCAGCTTCGGTCTGTCTTCGGGAGAGACCCAGTACTTC | CASSFGLSSGETQYF
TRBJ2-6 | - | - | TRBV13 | TGTGCCAGCAGCTTAGCTTCGGGGACCAACGTCCTGACTTTC | CASSLASGTNVLTF
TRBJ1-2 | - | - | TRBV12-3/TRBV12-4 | TGTGCCAGCAGTCCCTGGGACAACTATGGCTACACCTTC | CASSPWDNYGYTF
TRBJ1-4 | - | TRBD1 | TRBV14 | TGTGCCAGCAGCCAATGGGGACAGGGCCGTGAAAAACTGTTTTTT | CASSQWGQGREKLFF
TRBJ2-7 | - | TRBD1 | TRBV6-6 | TGTGCCAGCAGCCTTAAGGGGGGACAGGGCACCTACAATGAGCAGTACTTC | CASSLKGGQGTYNEQYF
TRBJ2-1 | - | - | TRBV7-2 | TGTGCCAGCAGCCCAATGGGGTATATGGCCAATGAGCAGTTCTTC | CASSPMGYMANEQFF
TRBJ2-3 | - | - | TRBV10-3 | TGTGCCATCAGTCGGATCGCAGCGAGCGATACGCAGTATTTT | CAISRIAASDTQYF
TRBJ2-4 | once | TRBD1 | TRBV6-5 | TGTGCCAGCAGTTTTTCGACAGGGAGTCTAGCCAAAAACATTCAGTACTTC | CASSFSTGSLAKNIQYF
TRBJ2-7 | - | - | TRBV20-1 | TGCAGTGCTAGAGATCAGTTGATATACGAGCAGTACTTC | CSARDQLIYEQYF
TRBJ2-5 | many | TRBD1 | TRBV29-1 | TGCAGCGTTGAAGCCACAGGGGCGTTTTCCCAGTACTTC | CSVEATGAFSQYF
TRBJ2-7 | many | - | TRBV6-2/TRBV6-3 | TGTGCCAGCAGTTACCTACCCCCGACAGGGGGTAAGGCTAGCGGGACCTACGAGCAGTACTTC | CASSYLPPTGGKASGTYEQYF
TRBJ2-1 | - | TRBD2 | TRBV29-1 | TGCAGCGTTGACCCTAGCGGGAGAACGGATGAGCAGTTCTTC | CSVDPSGRTDEQFF
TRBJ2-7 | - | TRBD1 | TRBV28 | TGTGCCAGCAGTCTGGGACAGGGATTACACGAGCAGTACTTC | CASSLGQGLHEQYF
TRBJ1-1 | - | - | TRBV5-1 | TGCGCCAGCAGGTTCGACAGGGAAGCTTTCTTT | CASRFDREAFF
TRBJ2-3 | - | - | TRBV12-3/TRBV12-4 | TGTGCCAGCAGACTACAGGGAGAAAACGCAGATACGCAGTATTTT | CASRLQGENADTQYF
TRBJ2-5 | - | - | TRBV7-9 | TGTGCCAGCAGCTCCACCCGAACTAGGAGAGAGACCCAGTACTTC | CASSSTRTRRETQYF
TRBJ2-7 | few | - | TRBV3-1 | TGTGCCAGCAGCCAAGGGCACGTCTACGAGCAGTACTTC | CASSQGHVYEQYF
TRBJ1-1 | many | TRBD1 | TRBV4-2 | TGTGCCAGCAGCCAAGCCCCGGACAGGGAATCTTTCTTT | CASSQAPDRESFF
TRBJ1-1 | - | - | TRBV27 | TGTGCCAGCAGTTTATTCGAGGGAGGTGAAGCTTTCTTT | CASSLFEGGEAFF
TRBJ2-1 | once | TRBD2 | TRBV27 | TGTGCCAGCAGTTTGCAGACTAGCGGGGCATTTAATGAGCAGTTCTTC | CASSLQTSGAFNEQFF
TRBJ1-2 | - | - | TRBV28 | TGTGCCAGCAGTAGAACAGGGGGCTACACCTTC | CASSRTGGYTF